The sample holds many counts of the clone carrying this T cell receptor (beta chain). The sample is drawn from a study of early T cells in non-severe SARS-CoV-2 infection. TCRdb called the 5' RACE reads again in MiXCR, with one record for every CDR3 protein. The profile shows 80,000 to 100,000 distinct CDR3 sequences, 9% to 15% of them singletons. The source is an adult who was a healthcare worker with PCR-confirmed SARS-CoV-2 infection or an uninfected control (not recorded which). Source material: whole blood.

The CDR3 coding sequence is TGTGCCTGGAAGACTGACAAGGAAGCTTTCTTT. It encodes CAWKTDKEAFF. The V gene is TRBV30, the J gene TRBJ1-1; D is ambiguous. Germline CDR1 is GTSNPN and CDR2 is SVGIG (reference sequence). Trimming shortened V by 4 bases and J by 8 bases, and 11 bases separated the two germline ends. The CDR3 sequence is 11 residues long.